The TCR beta chain under discussion was sequenced for a study of blood T cells in healthy people across ages. Study results and limitations: Percentage of naive T cells showed a strong correlation with TCR beta diversity.

For the second PCR, which ran for about 7 to 12 cycles, a sample-barcoded 5' primer and a J-beta primer mix were used. The template-switch adaptor, which had 12 random nucleotides, put a tag on each cDNA molecule. TCRdb analysed the 5' RACE reads with MiXCR anew, one entry per CDR3 protein. Altogether some 1.7 million distinct CDR3 sequences are present, 28% being singletons, with the ten largest covering 7% to 9%. A note on this clonotype: Its antigen remains unidentified. Its ends do not fully match the called genes, so a read error is possible.

Germline CDR1 MNHEY, CDR2 SVGAGI. The CDR3 extends over 13 amino acids. V usage is TRBV6-5 and J usage is TRBJ2-7, with a weak D call TRBD2 (6 bases). The TCR originated in a woman aged 30 to 39 in good health. Sequencing was performed on blood. CDR3 sequence reads: CASGYGPSAEQYF. CDR3 coding DNA: TGTGCCAGCGGTTACGGCCCTAGCGCCGAGCAGTACTTC.